These 10 T cell receptor beta chains share one sample of origin, sequenced in a study of blood T cells in healthy people across ages. Sample-barcoded 5' priming and a J-beta primer mix drove a second PCR of about 6 to 12 cycles. MiXCR, applied by TCRdb to the 5' RACE reads, yields one record per CDR3 protein. The sample lists approximately 1,000,000 distinct CDR3 sequences, 40% to 45% seen once, with approximately 17% in the top ten. Sequencing was performed on blood. These receptors were obtained from an older woman in good health.

This clonotype was picked up a small number of times. This chain joins TRBV6-2 or TRBV6-3 and TRBJ2-7; D call uncertain. The CDR3 consists of 12 residues. CDR1 MNHEY and CDR2 SVGEGT come from the germline V gene. V gave up 6 bases and J gave up 2 bases, with 8 bases separating them. CDR3 protein: CASRVYTYEQYF. The CDR3 nucleotides are TGTGCCAGCAGAGTTTATACCTACGAGCAGTACTTC.

This sequence joins TRBV10-3 and TRBJ1-4; TRBD1 agrees at 7 bases. Germline loops: CDR1 ENHRY, CDR2 SYGVKD. V shed 4 bases and J 8 bases; nucleotides not matched to a gene: 7. This CDR3 contains 14 residues. The chain's CDR3 is CAISASQGNEKLFF. The CDR3 DNA reads TGTGCCATCAGTGCCTCACAGGGGAACGAAAAACTGTTTTTT.

This clonotype has at least ten counts. The rearrangement links TRBV29-1 to TRBJ2-3; 10 bases are a match to TRBD2. CDR1 and CDR2 from the germline V gene are SQVTM and ANQGSEA. Losses at the gene ends were 6 bases for V and 3 bases for J; bases not matched to a gene: 3. The CDR3 is 13 residues long. The CDR3 DNA reads as TGCAGCGTAACTAGCGGGAAGACAGATACGCAGTATTTT. Protein sequence: CSVTSGKTDTQYF.

This clonotype occurred a few times. CDR3 coding DNA: TGTGCCAGCAGCCAAGATCCAACGAGCACAGATACGCAGTATTTT. Protein sequence: CASSQDPTSTDTQYF. V and J are TRBV3-1 and TRBJ2-3, with D unresolved. The CDR3 extends over 15 amino acids. Germline CDR1 and CDR2: LGHDT and YNNKEL (reference sequence). Trimming took 0 bases from V and 0 from J, leaving 7 bases between them.

The chain is built from TRBV7-9 and TRBJ1-5, with 9 bases fitting TRBD1. The CDR3 runs to 17 residues. V lost 5 bases to trimming and J lost 0 bases; unmatched junction nucleotides: 8. Germline V gene data show CDR1 as SEHNR and CDR2 as FQNEAQ (reference sequence). The CDR3: CASSHGTGTPSNQPQHF. In nucleotides, the CDR3 is TGTGCCAGCAGCCACGGGACAGGGACTCCTAGCAATCAGCCCCAGCATTTT. The variable domain in full, with the rest retrieved from reference TRBV7-9 and TRBJ1-5, is DTGVSQNPRHKITKRGQNVTFRCDPISEHNRLYWYRQTLGQGPEFLTYFQNEAQLEKSRLLSDRFSAERPKGSFSTLEIQRTEQGDSAMYLCASSHGTGTPSNQPQHFGDGTRLSIL.

This clonotype showed up just once. The chain has TRBV20-1 and TRBJ2-1; D gene uncertain. Looked up from germline, CDR1 is DFQATT and CDR2 is SNEGSKA (reference sequence). This CDR3 has 13 residues. V gave up 3 bases and J gave up 7 bases, with 13 bases separating them. CDR3 sequence reads: CSASLMSENEQFF. CDR3 DNA sequence: TGCAGTGCTAGTCTAATGTCGGAAAATGAGCAGTTCTTC.

The gene calls are TRBV7-2 and TRBJ2-3; 9 bases agree with TRBD1. The germline CDR1 and CDR2 sequences are SGHTA and FQGNSA. The CDR3 totals 15 residues. V lost 5 bases, J lost 1 base, and 4 bases stayed unmatched. CDR3 sequence: CASSVHRGRTDTQYF. The CDR3 DNA reads TGTGCCAGCAGCGTCCACAGGGGGCGCACAGATACGCAGTATTTT.

This clonotype is a singleton in its sample. This chain uses TRBV20-1 with TRBJ2-5; TRBD2 might be the D (5 bases). The J call could be wrong; TRBJ2-4 is a better fit for the DNA end. Germline V gene data show CDR1 as DFQATT and CDR2 as SNEGSKA (reference sequence). There are 12 residues in the CDR3. The CDR3 sequence: CSASGRLNIQYF. In nucleotides, the CDR3 is TGCAGTGCTAGTGGGAGACTAAACATTCAGTACTTC.

V and J are TRBV29-1 and TRBJ1-1, with D unclear. CDR3 size: 14 residues. Germline V gene sequence: CDR1 SQVTM, CDR2 ANQGSEA. V was trimmed by 2 bases and J by 1 base, leaving 11 bases between them. CDR3 region: CSVERSNWNTEAFF. Here the CDR3 DNA reads TGCAGCGTTGAAAGAAGTAACTGGAACACTGAAGCTTTCTTT.

DNA for the CDR3: TGCGCCAGCAGCCTCAGGGACGGATCCCAAGAGACCCAGTACTTC. It is translated as CASSLRDGSQETQYF. The chain recombines TRBV5-1 with TRBJ2-5, with D perhaps being TRBD1 or TRBD2 (5 bases each). The CDR3 covers 15 residues. V was shortened by 4 bases and J by 1 base, with 14 bases between the two germline ends. From germline, CDR1 is SGHRS and CDR2 YFSETQ.